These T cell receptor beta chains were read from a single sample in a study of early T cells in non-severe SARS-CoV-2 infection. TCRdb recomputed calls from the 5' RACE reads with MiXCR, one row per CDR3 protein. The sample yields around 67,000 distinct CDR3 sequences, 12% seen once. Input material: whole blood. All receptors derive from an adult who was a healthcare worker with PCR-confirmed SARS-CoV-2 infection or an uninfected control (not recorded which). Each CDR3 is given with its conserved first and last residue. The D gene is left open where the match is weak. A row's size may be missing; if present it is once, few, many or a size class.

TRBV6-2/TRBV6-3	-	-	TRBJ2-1	TGTGCCAGCAGTTACAGAAGTTACAATGAGCAGTTCTTC	CASSYRSYNEQFF
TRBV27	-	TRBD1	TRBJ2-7	TGTGCCAGCAGGGACAGGCCCTACTCCTACGAGCAGTACTTC	CASRDRPYSYEQYF
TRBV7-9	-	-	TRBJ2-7	TGTGCCAGCAGCTCAGGACCGATATACGAGCAGTACTTC	CASSSGPIYEQYF
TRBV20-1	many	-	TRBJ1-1	TGCAGTGCTAGGCCAGGGCCCACTGAAGCTTTCTTT	CSARPGPTEAFF
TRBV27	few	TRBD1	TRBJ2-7	TGTGCCAGCAGAGAAACCGGGACAGGGGAGTTCTACGAGCAGTACTTC	CASRETGTGEFYEQYF
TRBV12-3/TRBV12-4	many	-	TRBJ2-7	TGTGCCAGCAGTTTAGCGAGGCAGGGGCCGTACGAGCAGTACTTC	CASSLARQGPYEQYF
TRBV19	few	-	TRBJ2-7	TGTGCCAGTAGCAAAGGGGGGAACTACGAGCAGTACTTC	CASSKGGNYEQYF
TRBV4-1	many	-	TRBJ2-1	TGCGCCAGCAGCAAAGGGATATACCGGGACGAGCAGTTCTTC	CASSKGIYRDEQFF
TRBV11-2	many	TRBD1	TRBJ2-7	TGTGCCAGCAGCTTAGGCGGACAGGCGTACTTC	CASSLGGQAYF
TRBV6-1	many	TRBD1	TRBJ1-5	TGTGCCAGCAGTAACCGACAGGGGCTCAGTCAGCCCCAGCATTTT	CASSNRQGLSQPQHF
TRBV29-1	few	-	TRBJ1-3	TGCAGCGTTGAACCGAGGGGAAACACCATATATTTT	CSVEPRGNTIYF
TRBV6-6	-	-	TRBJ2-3	TGTGCCAGCAGTTACGTCGGGAGTAATACAGATACGCAGTATTTT	CASSYVGSNTDTQYF
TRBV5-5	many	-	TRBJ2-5	TGTGCCAGCAGCACTGCGCCGACTAACCAAGAGACCCAGTACTTC	CASSTAPTNQETQYF
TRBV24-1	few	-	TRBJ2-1	TGTGCCACCAGTAGAAGGCAGGCACTATCCTACAATGAGCAGTTCTTC	CATSRRQALSYNEQFF
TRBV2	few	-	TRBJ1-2	TGTGCCAGCAGTGAACCGGGACGTACTGCCTATGGCTACACCTTC	CASSEPGRTAYGYTF
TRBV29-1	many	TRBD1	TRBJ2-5	TGCAGCGTTGAAAAGGGACAGGGTGTAGGGACCCAGTACTTC	CSVEKGQGVGTQYF
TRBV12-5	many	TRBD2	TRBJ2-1	TGTGCTAGTGGTGGCCCTAGCGGGGGGATAATTACCTACAATGAGCAGTTCTTC	CASGGPSGGIITYNEQFF
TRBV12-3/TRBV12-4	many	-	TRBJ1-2	TGTGCCAGCACCCTTGGGGCCTATGGCTACACCTTC	CASTLGAYGYTF
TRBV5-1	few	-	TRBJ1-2	TGCGCCAGCAGCTTAGGGGCGGGAGACGGATATGGAGGCTACACCTTC	CASSLGAGDGYGGYTF
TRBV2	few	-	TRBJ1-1	TGTGCCAGCAGTGTCGGGATGAACACTGAAGCTTTCTTT	CASSVGMNTEAFF
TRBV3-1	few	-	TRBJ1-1	TGTGCCAGCAGCCCCCCCGCGCCCTGGGCTGAAGCTTTCTTT	CASSPPAPWAEAFF
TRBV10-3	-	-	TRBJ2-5	TGTGCCATCAGTGAGACTCTAGAGACCCAGTACTTC	CAISETLETQYF
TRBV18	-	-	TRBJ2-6	TGTGCCAGCTCCGTCTCCGGGGTCGGCGGGGCCAACGTCCTGACTTTC	CASSVSGVGGANVLTF
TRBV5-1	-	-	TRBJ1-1	TGCGCCAGCAGCATCGGGACCGCCGGCGGCACTGAAGCTTTCTTT	CASSIGTAGGTEAFF
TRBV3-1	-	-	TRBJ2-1	TGTGCCAGCAGCCAAGAGTTGGGCAGAGCCAATGAGCAGTTCTTC	CASSQELGRANEQFF
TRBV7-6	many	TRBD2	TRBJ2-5	TGTGCCAGCAGCACTGGACTAGCGGGGGTTCGTGAGACCCAGTACTTC	CASSTGLAGVRETQYF
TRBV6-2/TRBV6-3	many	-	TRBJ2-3	TGTGCCAGCAGTTACTCTGAAGAAAGCACAGATACGCAGTATTTT	CASSYSEESTDTQYF
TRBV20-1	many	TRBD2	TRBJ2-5	TGCAGTGCTACCGCCCCAGCGGGAGGGCCAGAGACCCAGTACTTC	CSATAPAGGPETQYF
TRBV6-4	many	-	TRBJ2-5	TGTGCCAGCGACCCCCGAGAGACCCAGTACTTC	CASDPRETQYF
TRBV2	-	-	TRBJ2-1	TGTGCCAGCAGGCCCCAGGGCAATGAGCAGTTCTTC	CASRPQGNEQFF
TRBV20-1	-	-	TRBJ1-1	TGCAGTGCCACACCCGGGGGGAGGGGAGACACTGAAGCTTTCTTT	CSATPGGRGDTEAFF
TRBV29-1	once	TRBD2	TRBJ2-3	TGCAGCGTTCTGCGACTAGCGGGGTCAGATACGCAGTATTTT	CSVLRLAGSDTQYF
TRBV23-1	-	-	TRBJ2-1	TGCGCCAGCAGTCAGGACCCGGGACCGAGAATTAGCTCCTACAATGAGCAGTTCTTC	CASSQDPGPRISSYNEQFF
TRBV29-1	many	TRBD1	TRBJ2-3	TGCAGCGTGCGACAGGGCCTGCGATTCACAGATACGCAGTATTTT	CSVRQGLRFTDTQYF
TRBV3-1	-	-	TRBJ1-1	TGTGCCAGCAGCCAAGACAATTTCCGGGGTAGGATAGATGAAGCTTTCTTT	CASSQDNFRGRIDEAFF
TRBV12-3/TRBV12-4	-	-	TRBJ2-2	TGTGCCAGCACCATCGTCACAGGGACTACCGGGGAGCTGTTTTTT	CASTIVTGTTGELFF
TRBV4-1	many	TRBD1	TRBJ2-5	TGCGCCAGCAGCCATTTGGGGACAGGGGGCGAGGACCAAGAGACCCAGTACTTC	CASSHLGTGGEDQETQYF
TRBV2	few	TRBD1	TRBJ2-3	TGTGCCAGCAGACGGACAGGGCCGGGAGATACGCAGTATTTT	CASRRTGPGDTQYF
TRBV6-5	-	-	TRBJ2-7	TGTGCCAGCAGTTACTTGGGGCCCTACGAGCAGTACTTC	CASSYLGPYEQYF